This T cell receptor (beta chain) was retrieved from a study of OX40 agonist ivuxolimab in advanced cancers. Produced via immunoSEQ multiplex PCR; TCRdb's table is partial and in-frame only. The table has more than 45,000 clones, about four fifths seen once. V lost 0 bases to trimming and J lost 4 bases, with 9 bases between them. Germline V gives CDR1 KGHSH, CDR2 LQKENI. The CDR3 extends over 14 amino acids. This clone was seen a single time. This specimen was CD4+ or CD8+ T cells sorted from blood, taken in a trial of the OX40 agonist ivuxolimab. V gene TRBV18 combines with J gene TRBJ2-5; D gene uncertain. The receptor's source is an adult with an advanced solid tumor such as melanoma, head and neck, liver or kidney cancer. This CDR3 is CASSPPSLLETQYF. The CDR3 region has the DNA TGTGCCAGCTCACCACCGTCCTTATTAGAGACCCAGTACTTC.